The clone carrying this T cell receptor (beta chain) came up many times. Its antigen is as yet unknown. This record belongs to a study of T cells in Graves' hyperthyroidism and ophthalmopathy. Lactation, pregnancy, other autoimmune disease or uncontrolled infection excluded patients. RNA transcripts provided the source from which TCR beta CDR3 regions were amplified. Initially, a first-round RT-PCR of the TCR CDR3 employed the HTBI primer set. TCRdb itself ran the multiplex PCR reads through MiXCR, one entry per CDR3 protein. The table includes about 400,000 distinct CDR3 sequences, about 15% detected once. General study points: It was a median about 7.1 months before onset that the model predicted ophthalmopathy.

The clonotype originates from a woman aged 30 to 39 with Graves' hyperthyroidism. The specimen sequenced was blood.

The CDR3 bases are TGTGCCACCGGTCAGACTAGTTGGGAGCAGTTCTTC. Its translation: CATGQTSWEQFF. The chain combines TRBV24-1 with TRBJ2-1, with a weak D call TRBD2 (6 bases). The V gene lost 9 bases and the J gene lost 10 bases, with 15 bases spanning the gap. CDR3 size: 12 residues. The germline V gene has CDR1 KGHDR and CDR2 SFDVKD.